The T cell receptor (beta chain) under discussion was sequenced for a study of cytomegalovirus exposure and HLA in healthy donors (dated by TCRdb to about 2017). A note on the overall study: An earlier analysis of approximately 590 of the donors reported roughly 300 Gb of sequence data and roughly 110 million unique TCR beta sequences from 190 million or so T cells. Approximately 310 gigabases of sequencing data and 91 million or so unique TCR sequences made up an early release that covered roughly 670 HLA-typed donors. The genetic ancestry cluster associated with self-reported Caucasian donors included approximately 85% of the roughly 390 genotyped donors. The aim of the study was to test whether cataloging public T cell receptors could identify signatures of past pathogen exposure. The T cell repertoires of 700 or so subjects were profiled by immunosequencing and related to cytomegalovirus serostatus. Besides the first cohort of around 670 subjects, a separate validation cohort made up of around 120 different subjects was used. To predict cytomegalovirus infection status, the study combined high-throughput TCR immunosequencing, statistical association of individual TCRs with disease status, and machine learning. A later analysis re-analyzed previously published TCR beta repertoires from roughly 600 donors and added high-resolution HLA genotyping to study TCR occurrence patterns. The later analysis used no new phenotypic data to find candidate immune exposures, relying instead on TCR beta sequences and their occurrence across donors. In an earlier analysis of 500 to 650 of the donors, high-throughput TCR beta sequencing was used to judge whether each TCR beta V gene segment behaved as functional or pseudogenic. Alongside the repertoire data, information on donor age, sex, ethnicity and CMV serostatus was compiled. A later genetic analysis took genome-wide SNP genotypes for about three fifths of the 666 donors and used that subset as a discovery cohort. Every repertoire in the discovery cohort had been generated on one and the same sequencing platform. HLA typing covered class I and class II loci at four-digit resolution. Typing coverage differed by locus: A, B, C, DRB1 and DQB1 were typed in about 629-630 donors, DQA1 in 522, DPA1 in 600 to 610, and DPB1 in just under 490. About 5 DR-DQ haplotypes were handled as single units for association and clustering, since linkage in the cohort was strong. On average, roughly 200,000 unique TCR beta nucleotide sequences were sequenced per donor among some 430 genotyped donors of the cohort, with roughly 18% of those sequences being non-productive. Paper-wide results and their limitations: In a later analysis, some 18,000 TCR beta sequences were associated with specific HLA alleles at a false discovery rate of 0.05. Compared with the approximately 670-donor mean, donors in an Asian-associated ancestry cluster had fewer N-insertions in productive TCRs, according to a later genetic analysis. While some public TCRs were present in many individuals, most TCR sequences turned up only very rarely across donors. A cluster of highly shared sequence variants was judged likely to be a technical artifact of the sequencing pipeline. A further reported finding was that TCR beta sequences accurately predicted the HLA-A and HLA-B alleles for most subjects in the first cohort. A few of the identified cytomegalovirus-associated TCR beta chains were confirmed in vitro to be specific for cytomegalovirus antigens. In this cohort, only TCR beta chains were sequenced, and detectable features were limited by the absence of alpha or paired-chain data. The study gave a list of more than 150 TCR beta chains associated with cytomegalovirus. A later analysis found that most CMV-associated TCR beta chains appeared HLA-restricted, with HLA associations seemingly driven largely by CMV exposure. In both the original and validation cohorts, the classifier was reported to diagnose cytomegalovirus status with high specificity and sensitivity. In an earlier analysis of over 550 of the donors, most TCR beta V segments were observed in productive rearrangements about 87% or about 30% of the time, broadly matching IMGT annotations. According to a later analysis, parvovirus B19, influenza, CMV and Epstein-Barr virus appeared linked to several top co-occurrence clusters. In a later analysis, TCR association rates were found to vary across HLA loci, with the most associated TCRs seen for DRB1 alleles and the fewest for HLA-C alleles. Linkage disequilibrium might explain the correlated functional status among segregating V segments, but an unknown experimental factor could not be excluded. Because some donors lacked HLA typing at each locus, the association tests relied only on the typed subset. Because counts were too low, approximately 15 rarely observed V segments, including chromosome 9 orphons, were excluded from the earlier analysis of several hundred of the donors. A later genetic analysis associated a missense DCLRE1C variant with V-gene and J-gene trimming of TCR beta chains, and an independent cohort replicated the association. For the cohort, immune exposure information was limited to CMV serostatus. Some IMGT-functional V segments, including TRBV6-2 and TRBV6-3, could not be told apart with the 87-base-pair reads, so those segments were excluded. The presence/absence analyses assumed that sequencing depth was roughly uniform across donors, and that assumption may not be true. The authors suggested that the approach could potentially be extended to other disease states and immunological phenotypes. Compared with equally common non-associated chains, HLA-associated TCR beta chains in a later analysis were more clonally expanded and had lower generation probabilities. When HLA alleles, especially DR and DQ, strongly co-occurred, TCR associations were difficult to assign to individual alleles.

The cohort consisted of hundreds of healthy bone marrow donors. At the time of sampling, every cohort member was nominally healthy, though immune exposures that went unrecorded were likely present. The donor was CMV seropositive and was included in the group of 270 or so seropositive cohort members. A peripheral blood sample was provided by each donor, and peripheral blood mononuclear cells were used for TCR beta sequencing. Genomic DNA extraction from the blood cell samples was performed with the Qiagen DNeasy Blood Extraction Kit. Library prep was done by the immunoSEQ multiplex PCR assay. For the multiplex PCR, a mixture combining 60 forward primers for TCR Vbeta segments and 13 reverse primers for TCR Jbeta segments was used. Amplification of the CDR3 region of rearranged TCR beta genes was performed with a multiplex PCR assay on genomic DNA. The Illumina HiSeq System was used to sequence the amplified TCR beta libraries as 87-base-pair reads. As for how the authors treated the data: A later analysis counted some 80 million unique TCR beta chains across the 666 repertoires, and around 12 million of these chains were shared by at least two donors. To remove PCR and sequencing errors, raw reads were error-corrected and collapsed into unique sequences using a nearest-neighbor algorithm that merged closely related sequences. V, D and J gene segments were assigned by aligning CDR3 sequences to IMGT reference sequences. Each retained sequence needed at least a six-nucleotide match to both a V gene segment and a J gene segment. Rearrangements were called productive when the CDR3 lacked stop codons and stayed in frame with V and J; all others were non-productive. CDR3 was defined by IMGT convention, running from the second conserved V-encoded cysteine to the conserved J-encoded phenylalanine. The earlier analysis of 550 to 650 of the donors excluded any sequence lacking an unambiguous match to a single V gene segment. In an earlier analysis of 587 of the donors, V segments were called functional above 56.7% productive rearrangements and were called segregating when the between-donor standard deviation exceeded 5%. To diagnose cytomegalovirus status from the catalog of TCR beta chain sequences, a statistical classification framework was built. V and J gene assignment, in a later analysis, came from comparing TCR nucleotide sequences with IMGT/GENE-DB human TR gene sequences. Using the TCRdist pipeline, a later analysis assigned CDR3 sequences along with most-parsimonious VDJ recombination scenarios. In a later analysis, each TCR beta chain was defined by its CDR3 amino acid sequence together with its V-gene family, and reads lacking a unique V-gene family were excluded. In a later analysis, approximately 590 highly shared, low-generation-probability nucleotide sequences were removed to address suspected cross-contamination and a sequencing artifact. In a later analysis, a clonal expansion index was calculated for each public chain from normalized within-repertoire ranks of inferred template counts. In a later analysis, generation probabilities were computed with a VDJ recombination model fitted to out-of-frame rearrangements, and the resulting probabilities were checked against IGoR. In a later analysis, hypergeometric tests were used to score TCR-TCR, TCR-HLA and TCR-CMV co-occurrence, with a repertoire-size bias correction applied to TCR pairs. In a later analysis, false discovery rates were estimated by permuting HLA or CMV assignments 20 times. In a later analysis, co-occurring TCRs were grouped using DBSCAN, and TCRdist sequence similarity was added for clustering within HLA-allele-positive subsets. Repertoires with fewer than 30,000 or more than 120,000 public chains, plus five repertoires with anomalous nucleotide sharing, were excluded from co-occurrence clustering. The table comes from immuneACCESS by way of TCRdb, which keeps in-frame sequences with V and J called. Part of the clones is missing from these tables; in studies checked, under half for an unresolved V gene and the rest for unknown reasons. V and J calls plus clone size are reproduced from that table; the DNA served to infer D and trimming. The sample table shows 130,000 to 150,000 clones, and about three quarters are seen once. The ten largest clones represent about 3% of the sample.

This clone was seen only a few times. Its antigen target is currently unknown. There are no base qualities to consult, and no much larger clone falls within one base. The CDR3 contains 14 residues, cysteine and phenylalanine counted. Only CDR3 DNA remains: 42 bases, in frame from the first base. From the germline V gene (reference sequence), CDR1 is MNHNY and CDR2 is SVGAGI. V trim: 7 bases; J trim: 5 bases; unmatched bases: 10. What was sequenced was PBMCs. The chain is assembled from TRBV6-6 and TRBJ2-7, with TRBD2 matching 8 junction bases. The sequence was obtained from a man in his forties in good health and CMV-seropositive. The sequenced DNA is TGTGCCAGCACTATCAGCGGGAGTGGAAACGAGCAGTACTTC. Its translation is CASTISGSGNEQYF.